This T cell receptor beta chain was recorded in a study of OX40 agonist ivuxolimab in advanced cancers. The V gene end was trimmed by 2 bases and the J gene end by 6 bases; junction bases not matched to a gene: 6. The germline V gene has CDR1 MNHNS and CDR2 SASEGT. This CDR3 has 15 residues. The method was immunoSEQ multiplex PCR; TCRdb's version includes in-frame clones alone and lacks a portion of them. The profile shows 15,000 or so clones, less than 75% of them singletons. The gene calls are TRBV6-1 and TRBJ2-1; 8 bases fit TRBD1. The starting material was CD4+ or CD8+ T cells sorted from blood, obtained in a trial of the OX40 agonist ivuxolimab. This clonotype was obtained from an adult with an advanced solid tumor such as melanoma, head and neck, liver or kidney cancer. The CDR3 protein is CASSELGQGRNEQFF. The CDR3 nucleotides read TGTGCCAGCAGTGAATTAGGACAGGGCCGCAATGAGCAGTTCTTC.